Shown below are 15 T cell receptor beta chains from a single sample sequenced in a study of glioma-infiltrating T cells after dendritic cell vaccination. The time point denotes: after dendritic cell vaccination, including at tumor progression/relapse. Profiling relied on immunoSEQ multiplex PCR, and the TCRdb table lists in-frame clones only, not all of them. The sample yields more than 55,000 clones, about 83% seen once. The starting material was blood, obtained after dendritic cell vaccination. These receptor sequences come from a human donor with glioblastoma.

The V call is TRBV6-8, the J call TRBJ1-5; D gene uncertain. In germline, CDR1 is MNHGY, CDR2 SAAAGT. The V end was cut by 9 bases, the J end by 3 bases, with 18 bases between. The length of the CDR3 is 15 residues. CDR3: CARLNLGGSNQPQHF. The DNA of the CDR3 is TGTGCCAGACTGAACCTGGGAGGGTCCAATCAGCCCCAGCATTTT.

The table lists this clone with a count of one. This sequence joins TRBV6-5 and TRBJ2-5, with D perhaps matching TRBD2 (7 bases). Trimming took 0 bases from V and 4 from J, leaving 12 bases between them. Germline-derived CDR1 and CDR2 are MNHEY and SVGAGI. The CDR3 totals 15 residues. CDR3 loop: CASSYSSGEGETQYF. The CDR3 coding sequence is TGTGCCAGCAGTTACTCTTCAGGGGAGGGAGAGACCCAGTACTTC.

The V gene is TRBV7-2, the J gene TRBJ2-3; 9 bases are shared with TRBD2. In germline, CDR1 is SGHTA, CDR2 FQGNSA. J lost 4 bases, V lost 1 base, and 9 bases had no gene match. This CDR3 contains 17 residues. The CDR3 DNA follows: TGTGCCAGCAGCTTAGTGGCGGCGGGGGGGCCAGCAGATACGCAGTATTTT. It codes for CASSLVAAGGPADTQYF.

The rearrangement joins TRBV30 to TRBJ1-5, with a tentative D call TRBD1 (5 bases). This CDR3 has 15 amino acids. Germline V gene sequence: CDR1 GTSNPN, CDR2 SVGIG (reference sequence). Trimming took off 0 bases at V and 2 bases at J, with 11 bases between the two ends. CDR3 nucleotide sequence: TGTGCCTGGAGTGTCTCGGGGGTCCGCAATCAGCCCCAGCATTTT. Translating it yields CAWSVSGVRNQPQHF.

J is TRBJ2-5 and V is TRBV7-6; 8 nucleotides align to TRBD1. CDR3 length equals 16 residues. The ends lost 5 bases at V and 1 base at J; junction bases unmatched: 9. Per germline, CDR1 SGHVS and CDR2 FNYEAQ. The CDR3 is CASSPGGGALQETQYF. The CDR3, as DNA: TGTGCCAGCAGCCCAGGGGGCGGGGCCCTCCAAGAGACCCAGTACTTC.

The rearrangement uses TRBV7-2 and TRBJ2-1; the match to TRBD2 covers 16 bases. Germline V lookup: CDR1 SGHTA, CDR2 FQGNSA. The V gene end was trimmed by 5 bases and the J gene end by 4 bases; junction bases not matched to a gene: 8. This CDR3 has 18 amino acids. The CDR3 loop reads CASSPGLAGGPSYNEQFF. CDR3 nucleotide sequence: TGTGCCAGCAGCCCGGGACTAGCGGGGGGGCCCTCTTACAATGAGCAGTTCTTC.

The chain carries TRBV5-1 and TRBJ2-6; 8 nucleotides agree with TRBD1. V trimming: 0 bases; J trimming: 2 bases; junction bases outside the gene matches: 7. The CDR3 consists of 18 residues. Germline V gene sequence: CDR1 SGHRS, CDR2 YFSETQ. CDR3 region: CASSLVAGGAPGANVLTF. In DNA, the CDR3 is TGCGCCAGCAGCTTGGTGGCAGGGGGCGCGCCTGGGGCCAACGTCCTGACTTTC.

J is TRBJ1-5 and V is TRBV30; the match to TRBD1 covers 10 bases. The junction had 7 bases not matched to a gene; V was cut back by 2 bases and J by 6 bases. Germline CDR1 is GTSNPN and CDR2 is SVGIG (reference sequence). This CDR3 spans 15 amino acids. The CDR3 is CAWSFGTGDIQPQHF. As DNA, the CDR3 is TGTGCCTGGAGTTTTGGGACAGGGGATATTCAGCCCCAGCATTTT.

The rearrangement links TRBV5-4 to TRBJ1-5, with a possible D match to TRBD1 (5 bases). In germline, CDR1 is SGHNT, CDR2 YYREEE (reference sequence). The CDR3 contains 15 residues. V dropped 0 bases and J dropped 6 bases, with 13 bases sitting between them. This chain's CDR3 is CASSLAGGMAQPQHF. The CDR3 nucleotides are TGTGCCAGCAGCTTGGCGGGGGGAATGGCTCAGCCCCAGCATTTT.

The V and J genes are TRBV6-5 and TRBJ2-3; 7 bases are shared with TRBD1. J gave up 5 bases and V 2 bases, and 4 bases lay outside the gene matches. Germline V lookup: CDR1 MNHEY, CDR2 SVGAGI. This CDR3 contains 14 residues. CDR3 region: CASSYQQGLDTQYF. CDR3 in DNA: TGTGCCAGCAGTTACCAACAGGGGTTAGATACGCAGTATTTT.

V and J are TRBV25-1 and TRBJ2-1; perhaps TRBD1 as D (6 bases). The germline V gene encodes CDR1 MGHDK and CDR2 SYGVNS. CDR3 size: 14 residues. Trimming stripped 1 base from V and 7 bases from J, with 11 bases between. In DNA, the CDR3 is TGTGCCAGCAGTGAATCGGTCAGGGGTAATGAGCAGTTCTTC. Translated: CASSESVRGNEQFF.

The chain links TRBV7-8 to TRBJ2-5, with a tentative D call TRBD1 (6 bases). CDR1 SGHVS and CDR2 FQNEAQ come from the germline V gene. The CDR3 is 16 residues long. V lost 0 bases and J 5 bases, leaving 16 bases between the germline ends. CDR3 loop: CASSLADTGIWETQYF. Here the CDR3 DNA reads TGTGCCAGCAGCTTAGCCGATACAGGGATTTGGGAGACCCAGTACTTC. Full variable domain (rest looked up from reference TRBV7-8 and TRBJ2-5): GAGVSQSPRYKVAKRGQDVALRCDPISGHVSLFWYQQALGQGPEFLTYFQNEAQLDKSGLPSDRFFAERPEGSVSTLKIQRTQQEDSAVYLCASSLADTGIWETQYFGPGTRLLVL.

The rearrangement uses TRBV2 and TRBJ1-6, with 10 nucleotides matching TRBD1. The CDR3 contains 15 residues. V lost 6 bases and J lost 12; bases outside the gene matches: 11. The germline V gene has CDR1 SNHLY and CDR2 FYNNEI. The CDR3 is CASSPGQGRLEPLHF. For the CDR3, the DNA is TGTGCCAGCAGCCCGGGACAGGGGCGACTCGAACCCCTCCACTTT.

A word on this clone: Different DNA sequences within this sample yield the same CDR3. The rearrangement joins TRBV9 to TRBJ1-6, with 7 bases that match TRBD1. This CDR3 has 18 residues. Germline loops: CDR1 SGDLS, CDR2 YYNGEE. V lost 0 bases to trimming and J lost 0 bases; unmatched junction nucleotides: 6. The DNA of the CDR3 is TGTGCCAGCAGCGTAGCTTCAGGGGGGAGCTCCTATAATTCACCCCTCCACTTT. Encoded protein: CASSVASGGSSYNSPLHF.

The CDR3 here is CASSKECGVSNQPQHF. Written as DNA, the CDR3 is TGTGCCAGCAGCAAAGAGTGTGGAGTTAGCAATCAGCCCCAGCATTTT. The rearrangement uses TRBV21-1 and TRBJ1-5. TRBV21-1 is designated a pseudogene. CDR3 length equals 16 residues.